The entry that follows covers one T cell receptor (beta chain) sequence. What it binds is not known. Each CDR3 protein gets one entry after TCRdb re-called the 5' RACE reads with MiXCR. The profile shows around 230,000 distinct CDR3 sequences, approximately 6.7% of them singletons. This record comes from a study of T cells after yellow fever vaccination. In the study overall: SMART-Seq v4 Ultra Low Input prepared the low-cell-number fractions.

Study findings and constraints: The CD4 and CD8 compartments had a small share of their clonotypes in common. Faster peaking, at day 5 versus 15, marked a secondary response that was weaker. Abundant clonotypes (contaminants from the bulk population) could be present in FACS-sorted repertoires.

From germline, CDR1 is MNHEY and CDR2 SVGAGI. Germline trimming cut 6 bases from V and 3 bases from J; bases unmatched to any gene: 11. This CDR3 is built from 17 residues. The source of this sequence is a man under 40 who received the YFV17D yellow fever vaccine. Source: CD4+ T cells sorted from PBMCs, taken on the day of the yellow fever booster vaccination. The rearrangement uses TRBV6-5 and TRBJ2-1, with 10 bases lining up with TRBD2. Here the CDR3 reads CASRTTSGRVDYNEQFF. In DNA, the CDR3 is TGTGCCAGCAGAACAACCAGCGGGAGGGTTGACTACAATGAGCAGTTCTTC.